A selection of T cell receptor beta chains follows, all from one sample in a study of identical twins' blood T cells. TCRdb reprocessed the 5' RACE reads via MiXCR and lists one record per CDR3 protein. The table includes roughly 380,000 distinct CDR3 sequences, about 28% detected once. Sequencing input: PBMCs. The source is a woman aged 18 to 55 in good health. Each CDR3 is given with its conserved first and last residue. Some rows mark clone size as missing; the rest say once, few, many or name a class of expanded clone.

j_call v_call clone_size cdr3_aa
TRBJ2-1 TRBV12-3/TRBV12-4 - CASSGGVEQFF
TRBJ2-4 TRBV4-1 - CASSQIIAGVVNIQYF
TRBJ2-1 TRBV6-2/TRBV6-3 few CASKTSGSGGEQFF
TRBJ1-1 TRBV9 - CASSGGDSGNEAFF
TRBJ1-2 TRBV6-5 - CATNTGTESGYTF
TRBJ2-3 TRBV20-1 - CSARKRVTDTQYF
TRBJ2-2 TRBV4-2 few CASSQVLAPGPGELFF
TRBJ1-1 TRBV29-1 few CSLGPPGTEAFF
TRBJ1-2 TRBV29-1 few CSVPGDYYGYTF
TRBJ2-1 TRBV20-1 few CSARELGNRDEQFF
TRBJ2-2 TRBV25-1 - CASSAKNTGELFF
TRBJ1-1 TRBV6-5 many CASSYSPGSVMNTEAFF
TRBJ2-2 TRBV20-1 many CSANRDRNTGELFF
TRBJ1-2 TRBV12-3/TRBV12-4 once CASSLWGYGYTF
TRBJ1-5 TRBV5-1 few CASSFGTGFGQPQHF
TRBJ1-2 TRBV16 - CASSLTGFSGYTF
TRBJ1-1 TRBV6-2/TRBV6-3 once CASGLVVGTEAFF
TRBJ1-1 TRBV11-2 - CASSFPGFAGRTEAFF
TRBJ1-1 TRBV29-1 - CSVDGTANTEAFF
TRBJ2-7 TRBV27 - CASSPSRGFSYEQYF
TRBJ2-2 TRBV7-3 few CASSSSINGELFF
TRBJ1-5 TRBV9 - CASSVVRTASSQPQHF
TRBJ2-2 TRBV23-1 many CASSQRTLDTGELFF
TRBJ2-2 TRBV7-9 few CASSLPGLASTGELFF
TRBJ1-4 TRBV6-5 many CASSYRPRGEKLFF
TRBJ2-7 TRBV20-1 - CSARRSGLSYEQCF
TRBJ1-6 TRBV6-5 - CASSYFLNSPLHF
TRBJ2-2 TRBV2 - CASSEDRGLLTGELFF
TRBJ2-2 TRBV6-2/TRBV6-3 - CASSTAGELFF
TRBJ2-1 TRBV27 - CASSRFGLAETNEQFF
TRBJ2-1 TRBV15 few CATSGVAGDYNEQFF
TRBJ2-1 TRBV27 few CASSIGTGVYNEQFF
TRBJ2-7 TRBV20-1 - CSARVPLTAYEQYF
TRBJ2-1 TRBV2 - CASSERGLYNEQLF
TRBJ1-1 TRBV2 - CASTQRGEAFF
TRBJ1-1 TRBV20-1 many CSASTGITEAFF
TRBJ1-1 TRBV6-5 many CASSYSDRTGTEAFF
TRBJ2-1 TRBV14 many CASRQHNEQFF
TRBJ1-1 TRBV20-1 many CSARDHGRGSGEAFF
TRBJ2-3 TRBV12-3/TRBV12-4 - CASSLLWGLANTDTQYF
TRBJ1-4 TRBV7-7 - CASSSGVGEKLFF
TRBJ2-4 TRBV7-9 once CAGSLGGLAVAKNIQYF
TRBJ1-2 TRBV7-2 few CASSTKGYGYTF
TRBJ2-6 TRBV6-5 few CASGEKISGANVLTF